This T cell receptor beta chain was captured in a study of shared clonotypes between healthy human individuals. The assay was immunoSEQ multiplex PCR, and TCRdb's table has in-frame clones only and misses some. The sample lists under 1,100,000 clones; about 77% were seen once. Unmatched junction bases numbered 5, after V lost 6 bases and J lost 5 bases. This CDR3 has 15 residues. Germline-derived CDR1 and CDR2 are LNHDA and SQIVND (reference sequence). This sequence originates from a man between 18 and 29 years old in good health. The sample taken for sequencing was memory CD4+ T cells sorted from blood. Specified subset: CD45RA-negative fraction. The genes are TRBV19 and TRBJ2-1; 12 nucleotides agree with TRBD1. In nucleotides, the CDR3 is TGTGCCAGTAGACCGGGACAGGGGGCCGACAATGAGCAGTTCTTC. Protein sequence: CASRPGQGADNEQFF.